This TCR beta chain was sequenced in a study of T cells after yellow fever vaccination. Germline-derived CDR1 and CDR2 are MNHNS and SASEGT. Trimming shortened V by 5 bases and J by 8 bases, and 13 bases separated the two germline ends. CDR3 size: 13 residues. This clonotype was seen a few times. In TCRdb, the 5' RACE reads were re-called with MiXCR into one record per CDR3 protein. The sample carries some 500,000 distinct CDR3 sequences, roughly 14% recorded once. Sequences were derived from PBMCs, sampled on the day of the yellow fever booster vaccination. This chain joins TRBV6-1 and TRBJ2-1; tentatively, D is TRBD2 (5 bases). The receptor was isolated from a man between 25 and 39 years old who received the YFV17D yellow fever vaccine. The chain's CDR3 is CASSTLGVYEQFF. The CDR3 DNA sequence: TGTGCCAGCAGTACCTTGGGAGTCTATGAGCAGTTCTTC.